This entry lists 6 T cell receptor beta chains sequenced from one sample in a study of T cells in women clearing cervical HPV infection. Repertoires were generated with immunoSEQ multiplex PCR, while TCRdb's copy carries only in-frame clones and drops some. In total, the table holds about 46,000 clones. The sample consisted of blood buffy coat. The source of these receptors is a woman between 18 and 70 years old with a cervical HPV16 infection that either progressed to CIN3+ or cleared (not recorded which).

With respect to this clone: The CDR3 goes on 3 residues after the read ends, and that part is filled in from the germline J gene. The chain is built from TRBV5-1 and TRBJ2-4; possibly TRBD1 for D (5 bases). Germline CDR1 is SGHRS and CDR2 is YFSETQ. The CDR3 runs to 15 residues. The ends were cut back, 3 bases at V and 6 bases at J, with 16 bases in the middle. The CDR3 DNA, read in part, is TGCGCCAGCAGCTCTCCAGACAGTTGGGGAAACATT. Protein sequence: CASSSPDSWGNI. The whole CDR3 is CASSSPDSWGNIQYF.

As for this clone: Coverage ceases 3 residues before the CDR3 finishes, and the germline J gene fills in the end. The chain joins TRBV5-6 to TRBJ2-7; 8 bases match TRBD2. The J segment lost 1 base and the V segment lost 3 bases, leaving 3 bases of the junction unmatched. CDR3 size: 14 residues. Looked up from germline, CDR1 is SGHDT and CDR2 is YYEEEE. This CDR3 reads CASSSAGGSYEQYF. The sequenced part of the CDR3 DNA is TGTGCCAGCAGCTCGGCGGGGGGTTCCTACGAG.

Comments on this clone: The sequenced fragment ends 3 residues before the CDR3 boundary, so the rest is inferred from the germline J gene. The V call is TRBV5-1, the J call TRBJ2-4, with a weak D call TRBD2 (5 bases). The CDR3 length is 15 residues. V lost 0 bases and J lost 7, with 14 bases in between. Germline CDR1 reads SGHRS; CDR2 reads YFSETQ. The part of the CDR3 DNA that was read is TGCGCCAGCAGCTTGGCCCCCGGACTCGATAACATT. Amino acids: CASSLAPGLDNI. The full CDR3 sequence reads CASSLAPGLDNIQYF.

For this clone: The read ends 3 residues early relative to the CDR3; the germline J gene fills the gap. The chain couples TRBV4-1 to TRBJ2-7, with 12 nucleotides matching TRBD2. This CDR3 contains 16 residues. The germline gives CDR1 MGHRA, CDR2 YSYEKL. Trimming cost V 4 bases and J 3 bases; bases outside gene matches: 7. CDR3 DNA, as far as it was read: TGCGCCAGCAGCCCGCGGACTAGCGGGACCGTCTACGAG. Its protein is CASSPRTSGTVYE. The complete CDR3 sequence is CASSPRTSGTVYEQYF.

As for this clone: The read is 3 residues too short to cover the CDR3 end, so that end is filled in from the germline J gene. The V and J genes are TRBV10-1 and TRBJ2-2; D is ambiguous. CDR1 and CDR2 from the germline V gene are WNHNN and SYGVQD (reference sequence). V shed 2 bases and J shed 4 bases, with 5 bases lying between them. The CDR3 covers 13 residues. CDR3 DNA, as far as it was read: TGCGCCAGCAGTGAGCGGGTCACCGGGGAG. Its protein product is CASSERVTGE. The whole CDR3 protein is CASSERVTGELFF.

As concerns this clone: The read terminates 3 residues before the CDR3 end, so the remaining end is supplied by the germline J gene. This chain joins TRBV20-1 and TRBJ2-7; 7 bases line up with TRBD2. CDR1 DFQATT and CDR2 SNEGSKA come from the germline V gene (reference sequence). Germline trimming cut 1 base from V and 1 base from J; bases unmatched to any gene: 10. The CDR3 has 16 amino acids. CDR3 protein: CSARGASGTFSYEQYF. CDR3 DNA, as far as it was read: TGCAGTGCTAGAGGGGCTAGCGGAACATTTTCCTACGAG.